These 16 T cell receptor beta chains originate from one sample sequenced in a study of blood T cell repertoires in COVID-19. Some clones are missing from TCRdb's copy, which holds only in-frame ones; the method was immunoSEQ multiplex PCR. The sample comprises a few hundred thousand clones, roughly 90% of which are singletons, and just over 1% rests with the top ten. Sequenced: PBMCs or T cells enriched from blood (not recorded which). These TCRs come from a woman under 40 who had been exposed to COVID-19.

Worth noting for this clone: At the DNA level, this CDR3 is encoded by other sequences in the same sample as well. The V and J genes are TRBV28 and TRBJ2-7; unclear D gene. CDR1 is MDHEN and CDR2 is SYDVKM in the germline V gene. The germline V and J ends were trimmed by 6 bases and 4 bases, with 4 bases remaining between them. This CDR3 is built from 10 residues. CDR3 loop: CASSRYEQYF. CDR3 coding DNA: TGTGCCAGCAGCCGGTACGAGCAGTACTTC.

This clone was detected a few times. CDR3 nucleotide sequence: TGTGCCAGCAGAGACGGGACAGTCTCTGGAAACACCATATATTTT. Protein sequence: CASRDGTVSGNTIYF. The chain joins TRBV7-9 to TRBJ1-3; 7 bases line up with TRBD1. CDR3 length: 15 residues. Unmatched junction bases numbered 5, after V lost 6 bases and J lost 0 bases. Germline V gives CDR1 SEHNR, CDR2 FQNEAQ (reference sequence).

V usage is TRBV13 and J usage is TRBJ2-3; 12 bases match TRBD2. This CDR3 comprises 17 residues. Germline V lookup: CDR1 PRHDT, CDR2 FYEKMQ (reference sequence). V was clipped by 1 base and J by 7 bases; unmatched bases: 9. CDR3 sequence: CASSLARLAGEGHTQYF. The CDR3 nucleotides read TGTGCCAGCAGCTTAGCCAGACTAGCGGGAGAGGGGCATACGCAGTATTTT.

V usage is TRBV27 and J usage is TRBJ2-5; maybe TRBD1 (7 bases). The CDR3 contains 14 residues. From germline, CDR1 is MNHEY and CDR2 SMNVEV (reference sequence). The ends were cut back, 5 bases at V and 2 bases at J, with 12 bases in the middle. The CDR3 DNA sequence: TGTGCCAGCAGTCCCGCGGGACAGCAAGAGACCCAGTACTTC. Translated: CASSPAGQQETQYF.

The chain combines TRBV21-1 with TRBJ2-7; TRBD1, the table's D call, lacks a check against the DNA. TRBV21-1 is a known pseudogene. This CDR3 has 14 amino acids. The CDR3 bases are TGTGCCAGCAGCAAAGACAGGGGATCCTACGAGCAGTACTTC. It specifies CASSKDRGSYEQYF.

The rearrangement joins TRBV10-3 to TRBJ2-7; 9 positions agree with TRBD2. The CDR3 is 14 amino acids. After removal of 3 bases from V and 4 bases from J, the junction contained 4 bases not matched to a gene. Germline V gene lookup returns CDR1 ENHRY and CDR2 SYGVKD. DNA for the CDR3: TGTGCCATCAGTGAAAAGCGGGAGGATTACGAGCAGTACTTC. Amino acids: CAISEKREDYEQYF.

The CDR3 nucleotides read TGTGCCAGCAGCTTAGCGAGTCAGGAGGTCAGGATGCAGTATTTT. It yields the protein CASSLASQEVRMQYF. The genes are TRBV13 and TRBJ2-3; a possible D gene is TRBD2 (5 bases). CDR1 and CDR2 (germline): PRHDT, FYEKMQ (reference sequence). Trimming removed 1 base from V and 11 bases from J, with 19 bases in between. There are 15 residues in the CDR3. The full variable domain, its missing parts supplied by reference TRBV13 and TRBJ2-3, is AAGVIQSPRHLIKEKRETATLKCYPIPRHDTVYWYQQGPGQDPQFLISFYEKMQSDKGSIPDRFSAQQFSDYHSELNMSSLELGDSALYFCASSLASQEVRMQYFGPGTRLTVL.

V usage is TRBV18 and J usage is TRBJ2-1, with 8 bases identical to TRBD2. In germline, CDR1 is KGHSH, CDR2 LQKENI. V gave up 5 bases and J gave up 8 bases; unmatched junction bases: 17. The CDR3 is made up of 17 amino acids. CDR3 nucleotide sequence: TGTGCCAGCTCAACTCGCTATGGGACTAGGGATTCGGATGAGCAGTTCTTC. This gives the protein CASSTRYGTRDSDEQFF.

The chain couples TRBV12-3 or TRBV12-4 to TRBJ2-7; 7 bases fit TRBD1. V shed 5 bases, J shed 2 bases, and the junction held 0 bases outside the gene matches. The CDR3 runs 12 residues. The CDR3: CASSGTAYEQYF. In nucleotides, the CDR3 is TGTGCCAGCAGTGGGACAGCCTACGAGCAGTACTTC.

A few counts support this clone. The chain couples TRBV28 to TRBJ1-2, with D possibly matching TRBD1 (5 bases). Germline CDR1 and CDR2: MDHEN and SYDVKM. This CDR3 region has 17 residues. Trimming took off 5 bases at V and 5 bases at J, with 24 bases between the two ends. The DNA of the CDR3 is TGTGCCAGCAGTCCCCCGGGACTCCTGGTAGGTCCTTATGGCTACACCTTC. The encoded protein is CASSPPGLLVGPYGYTF.

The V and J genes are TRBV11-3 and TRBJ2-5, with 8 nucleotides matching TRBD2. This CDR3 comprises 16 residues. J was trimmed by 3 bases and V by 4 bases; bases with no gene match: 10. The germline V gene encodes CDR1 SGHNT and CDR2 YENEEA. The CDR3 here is CASSSISGTRKETQYF. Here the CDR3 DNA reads TGTGCCAGCAGCTCCATATCCGGGACTAGAAAAGAGACCCAGTACTTC.

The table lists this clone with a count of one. The CDR3 DNA follows: TGTGCCAGCAGCTCGCAACAAACAGGGGGCGAGCGGAGGGGCTACACCTTC. Amino acids: CASSSQQTGGERRGYTF. The rearrangement links TRBV5-4 to TRBJ1-2, with 9 bases fitting TRBD1. V was clipped by 3 bases and J by 8 bases; unmatched bases: 17. This CDR3 region has 17 residues. The germline CDR1 and CDR2 sequences are SGHNT and YYREEE (reference sequence).

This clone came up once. The DNA for the CDR3 is TGTGCCAGCAGCTCCCCGGACAGTTACGAGCAGTACTTC. Protein sequence: CASSSPDSYEQYF. This chain links TRBV6-5 with TRBJ2-7; possibly TRBD1 for D (6 bases). The V and J ends lost 6 bases and 4 bases respectively, with 13 bases between them. Germline V gene lookup returns CDR1 MNHEY and CDR2 SVGAGI. CDR3 length equals 13 residues.

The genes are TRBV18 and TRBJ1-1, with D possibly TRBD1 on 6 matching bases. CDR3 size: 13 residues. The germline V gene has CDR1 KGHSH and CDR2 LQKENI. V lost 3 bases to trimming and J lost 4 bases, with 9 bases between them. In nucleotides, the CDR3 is TGTGCCAGCTCACCCTTGGACAGCACTGAAGCTTTCTTT. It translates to CASSPLDSTEAFF. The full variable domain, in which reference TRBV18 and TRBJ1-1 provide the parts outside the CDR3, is NAGVMQNPRHLVRRRGQEARLRCSPMKGHSHVYWYRQLPEEGLKFMVYLQKENIIDESGMPKERFSAEFPKEGPSILRIQQVVRGDSAAYFCASSPLDSTEAFFGQGTRLTVV.

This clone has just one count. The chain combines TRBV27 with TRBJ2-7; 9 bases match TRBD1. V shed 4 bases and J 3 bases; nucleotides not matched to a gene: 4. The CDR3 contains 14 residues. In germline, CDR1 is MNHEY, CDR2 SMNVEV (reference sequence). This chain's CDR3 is CASSSTGGGYEQYF. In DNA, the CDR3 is TGTGCCAGCAGTTCGACAGGGGGGGGCTACGAGCAGTACTTC.

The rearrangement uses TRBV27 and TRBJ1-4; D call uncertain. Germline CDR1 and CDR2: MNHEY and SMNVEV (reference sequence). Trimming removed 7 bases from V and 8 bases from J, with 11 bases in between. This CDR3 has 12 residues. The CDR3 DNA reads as TGTGCCAGCACCAGGACTGGGGAAAAACTGTTTTTT. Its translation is CASTRTGEKLFF.